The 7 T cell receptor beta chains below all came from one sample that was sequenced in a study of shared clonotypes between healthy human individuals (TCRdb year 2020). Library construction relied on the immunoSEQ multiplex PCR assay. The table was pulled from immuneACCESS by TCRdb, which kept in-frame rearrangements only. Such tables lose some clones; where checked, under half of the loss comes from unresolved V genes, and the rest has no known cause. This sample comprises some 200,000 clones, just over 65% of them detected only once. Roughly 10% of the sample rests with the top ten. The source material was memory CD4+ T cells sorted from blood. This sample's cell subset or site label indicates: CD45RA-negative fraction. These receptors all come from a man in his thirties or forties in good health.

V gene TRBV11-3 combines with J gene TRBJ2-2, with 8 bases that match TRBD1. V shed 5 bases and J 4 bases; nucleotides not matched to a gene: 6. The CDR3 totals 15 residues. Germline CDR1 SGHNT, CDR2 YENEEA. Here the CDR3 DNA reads TGTGCCAGCAGCGTCGGACAGGGAGGCACCGGGGAGCTGTTTTTT. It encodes CASSVGQGGTGELFF. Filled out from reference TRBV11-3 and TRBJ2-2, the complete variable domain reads EAGVVQSPRYKIIEKKQPVAFWCNPISGHNTLYWYLQNLGQGPELLIRYENEEAVDDSQLPKDRFSAERLKGVDSTLKIQPAELGDSAVYLCASSVGQGGTGELFFGEGSRLTVL.

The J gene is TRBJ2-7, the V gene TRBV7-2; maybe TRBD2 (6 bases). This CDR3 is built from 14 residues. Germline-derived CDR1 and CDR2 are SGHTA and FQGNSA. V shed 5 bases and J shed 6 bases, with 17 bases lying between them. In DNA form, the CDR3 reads TGTGCCAGCAGCGTCGGGGGAAGGGGTGGCGAGCAGTACTTC. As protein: CASSVGGRGGEQYF.

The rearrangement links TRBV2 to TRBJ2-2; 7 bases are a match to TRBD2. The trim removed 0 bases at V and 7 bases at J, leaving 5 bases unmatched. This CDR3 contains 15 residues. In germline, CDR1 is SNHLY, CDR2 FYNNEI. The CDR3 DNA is TGTGCCAGCAGTGAAGCGAACCCGGGGGGCGGGGAGCTGTTTTTT. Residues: CASSEANPGGGELFF.

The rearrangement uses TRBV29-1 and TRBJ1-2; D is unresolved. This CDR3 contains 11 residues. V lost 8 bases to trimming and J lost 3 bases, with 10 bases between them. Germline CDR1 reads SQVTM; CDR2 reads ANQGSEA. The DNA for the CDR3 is TGCAGCCTCTACGGGGACTATGGCTACACCTTC. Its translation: CSLYGDYGYTF.

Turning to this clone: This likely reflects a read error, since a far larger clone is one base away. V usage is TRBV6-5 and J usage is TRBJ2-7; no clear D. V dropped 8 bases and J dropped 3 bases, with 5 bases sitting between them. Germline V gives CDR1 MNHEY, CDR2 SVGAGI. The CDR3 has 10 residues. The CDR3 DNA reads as TGTGCCAGCGGGTACTACGAGCAGTACTTC. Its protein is CASGYYEQYF.

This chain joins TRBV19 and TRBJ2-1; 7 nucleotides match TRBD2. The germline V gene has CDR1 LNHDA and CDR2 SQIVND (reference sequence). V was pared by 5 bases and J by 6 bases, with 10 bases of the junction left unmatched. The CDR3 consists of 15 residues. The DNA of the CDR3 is TGTGCCAGTAGTCATAGCGGGCCGCCTTTCAATGAGCAGTTCTTC. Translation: CASSHSGPPFNEQFF.

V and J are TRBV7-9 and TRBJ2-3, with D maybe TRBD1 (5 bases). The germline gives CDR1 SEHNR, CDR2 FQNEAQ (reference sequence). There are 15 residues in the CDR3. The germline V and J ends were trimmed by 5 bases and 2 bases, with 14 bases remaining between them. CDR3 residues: CASSLGQGPTDTQYF. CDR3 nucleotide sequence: TGTGCCAGCAGCCTGGGTCAGGGCCCCACAGATACGCAGTATTTT.